This entry describes one T cell receptor beta chain. The CDR3 is 15 amino acids. V was clipped by 5 bases and J by 5 bases, with 20 bases between them. The germline V gene encodes CDR1 SGDLS and CDR2 YYNGEE. This entry belongs to a study of blood T cell repertoires in COVID-19. Across the whole study: Sample material is recorded as cDNA or gDNA derived from T cells, B-cell-depleted T cells, or PBMCs.

It was during active infection that Seattle patients were enrolled and then longitudinally followed. In the original processing: By means of reference gene primer amplification, nucleated cell counts were estimated. The protocol was immunoSEQ multiplex PCR, while the TCRdb copy is restricted to in-frame clones and leaves out a portion. That table furnishes V, J and clone size, whereas the DNA furnished D and trimming. The sample consists of about 350,000 clones, about nine tenths of them appearing once. V usage is TRBV9 and J usage is TRBJ2-7, with D perhaps TRBD1 (8 bases). The specimen sequenced was peripheral blood. The source is a woman aged 55-70 years with COVID-19, enrolled during active disease. Here the CDR3 DNA reads TGTGCCAGCAGTAACAGGGGGGGCTTAAGAAACGAGCAGTACTTC. This sequence encodes CASSNRGGLRNEQYF.